This TCR beta chain originates from a study of T cells after yellow fever vaccination. The CDR3 sequence is 17 residues long. V shed 7 bases, J shed 1 base, and the junction held 6 bases outside the gene matches. From germline, CDR1 is KGHDR and CDR2 SFDVKD. TCRdb redid the calling of the 5' RACE reads with MiXCR, one entry per CDR3 protein. The table lists 350,000 or so distinct CDR3 sequences, roughly 8.6% of them singletons. The specimen comprised PBMCs, sampled about 41 days after the first yellow fever vaccination. The chain is built from TRBV24-1 and TRBJ2-2; 12 bases are a match to TRBD2. This clonotype was sampled from a man younger than 30 who received the YFV17D yellow fever vaccine. Here the CDR3 reads CATSASTSGGNTGELFF. The CDR3 DNA is TGTGCCACCAGCGCATCGACTAGCGGGGGGAACACCGGGGAGCTGTTTTTT.